This T cell receptor beta chain was sequenced for a study of T-cell memory formation after mild COVID-19. TCRdb re-derived calls from the 5' RACE reads in MiXCR, one entry per CDR3 protein. The top ten clones hold roughly an eighth of a sample with about half a million distinct CDR3 sequences, over 15% of them seen once. The sequence was obtained from an adult woman who had mild COVID-19 (a few samples of this study predate the infection). Cell type and time point are not known. Specimen: PBMCs or a T cell subset sorted from them (not recorded which).

The CDR3 DNA follows: TGCAGTGCTAGAGTGCCGGAGGCTAGCAGAAACCAAGAGACCCAGTACTTC. Residues: CSARVPEASRNQETQYF. The chain employs TRBV20-1 and TRBJ2-5; D possibly corresponds to TRBD2 (5 bases). CDR3 size: 17 residues. Trimming took 1 base from V and 0 from J, leaving 18 bases between them. CDR1 DFQATT and CDR2 SNEGSKA come from the germline V gene (reference sequence).